The sequence of this T cell receptor (beta chain) was determined in a study of blood T cells in healthy people across ages. Study-wide results and caveats: It was the long-lived donors that had more naive CD4+ cells and higher diversity than aged donors.

As for this clonotype: No antigen is known for it.

The authors ran a second PCR of about 7 to 11 cycles using a sample-barcoded 5' primer and a J-beta primer mix. Per sample, CDR3-containing paired-end reads numbered at least 2.5 million. Each CDR3 protein is one row after TCRdb ran MiXCR on the 5' RACE reads. The sample has approximately 830,000 distinct CDR3 sequences, around 68% seen once. The trim removed 4 bases at V and 9 bases at J, leaving 11 bases unmatched. CDR3 length: 14 residues. Germline lookup yields CDR1 SGHNT and CDR2 YYREEE (reference sequence). Sequenced sample: blood. V usage is TRBV5-4 and J usage is TRBJ1-2; 8 bases match TRBD1. This receptor was taken from a man aged 25 to 40 in good health. The CDR3 sequence is CASSPPGQDLSYTF. The CDR3 region has the DNA TGTGCCAGCAGCCCCCCGGGACAGGACTTAAGCTACACCTTC.